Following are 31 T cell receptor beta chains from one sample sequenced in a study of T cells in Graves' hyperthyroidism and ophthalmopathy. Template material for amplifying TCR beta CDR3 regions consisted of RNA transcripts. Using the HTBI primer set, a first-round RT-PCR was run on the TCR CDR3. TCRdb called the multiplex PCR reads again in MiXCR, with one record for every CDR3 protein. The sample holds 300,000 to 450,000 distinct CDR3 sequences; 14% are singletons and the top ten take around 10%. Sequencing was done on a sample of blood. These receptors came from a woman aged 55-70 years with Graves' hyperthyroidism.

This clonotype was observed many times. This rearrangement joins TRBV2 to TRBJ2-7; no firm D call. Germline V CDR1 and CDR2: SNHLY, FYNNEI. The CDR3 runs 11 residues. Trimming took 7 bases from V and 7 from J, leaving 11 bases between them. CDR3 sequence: CASTPIWEQYF. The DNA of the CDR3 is TGTGCCAGCACCCCGATTTGGGAGCAGTACTTC.

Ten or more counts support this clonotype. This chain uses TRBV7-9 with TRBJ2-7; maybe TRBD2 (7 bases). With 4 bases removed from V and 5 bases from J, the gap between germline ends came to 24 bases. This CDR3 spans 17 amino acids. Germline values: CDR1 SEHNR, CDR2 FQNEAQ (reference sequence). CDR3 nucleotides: TGTGCCAGCAGCTCCTCGTACGGGGGGCAAACTTACCACGAGCAGTACTTC. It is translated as CASSSSYGGQTYHEQYF.

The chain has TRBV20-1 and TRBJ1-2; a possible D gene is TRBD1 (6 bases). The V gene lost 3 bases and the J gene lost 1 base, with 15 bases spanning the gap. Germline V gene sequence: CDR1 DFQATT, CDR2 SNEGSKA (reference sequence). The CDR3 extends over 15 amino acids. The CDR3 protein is CSASWGRGFNYGYTF. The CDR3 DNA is TGCAGTGCTAGCTGGGGCAGGGGATTTAACTATGGCTACACCTTC.

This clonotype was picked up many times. The CDR3 sequence is CASSEWGTENTGELFF. Here the CDR3 DNA reads TGTGCCAGCAGTGAGTGGGGGACGGAGAACACCGGGGAGCTGTTTTTT. This rearrangement joins TRBV6-1 to TRBJ2-2; D tentatively reads TRBD1 or TRBD2 (5 bases each). V was shortened by 3 bases and J by 1 base, with 12 bases between the two germline ends. There are 16 residues in the CDR3. Germline V gene data show CDR1 as MNHNS and CDR2 as SASEGT.

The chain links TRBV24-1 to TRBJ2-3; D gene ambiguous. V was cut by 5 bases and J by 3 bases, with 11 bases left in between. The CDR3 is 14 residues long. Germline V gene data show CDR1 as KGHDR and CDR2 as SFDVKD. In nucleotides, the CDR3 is TGTGCCACCAGTGGGGCGATAAGAACAGATACGCAGTATTTT. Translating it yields CATSGAIRTDTQYF.

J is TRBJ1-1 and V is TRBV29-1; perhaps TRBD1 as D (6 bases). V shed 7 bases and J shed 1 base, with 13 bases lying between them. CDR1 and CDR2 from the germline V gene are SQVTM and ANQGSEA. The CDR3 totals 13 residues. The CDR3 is CSATGGQNTEAFF. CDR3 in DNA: TGCAGCGCAACGGGGGGACAGAACACTGAAGCTTTCTTT.

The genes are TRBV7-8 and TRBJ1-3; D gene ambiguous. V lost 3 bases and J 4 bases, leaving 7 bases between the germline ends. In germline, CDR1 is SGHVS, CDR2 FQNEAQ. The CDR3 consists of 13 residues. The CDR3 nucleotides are TGTGCCAGCAGCTTTGCGTCCGGAAACACCATATATTTT. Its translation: CASSFASGNTIYF.

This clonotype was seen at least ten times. The CDR3 is CATSARGGYTGELFF. For the CDR3, the DNA is TGTGCCACCAGTGCCCGTGGGGGGTACACCGGGGAGCTGTTTTTT. This sequence joins TRBV24-1 and TRBJ2-2; weak D call: TRBD2 (6 bases). Trimming pared 5 bases from V and 3 bases from J, leaving 12 bases between. Germline values: CDR1 KGHDR, CDR2 SFDVKD. The CDR3 length is 15 residues.

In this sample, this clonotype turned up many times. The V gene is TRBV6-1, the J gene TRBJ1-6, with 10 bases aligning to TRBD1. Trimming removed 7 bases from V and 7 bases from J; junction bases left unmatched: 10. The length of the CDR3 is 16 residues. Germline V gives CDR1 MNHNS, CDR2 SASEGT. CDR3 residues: CASTKWGQGSNSPLHF. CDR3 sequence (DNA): TGTGCCAGCACCAAATGGGGACAGGGGTCGAATTCACCCCTCCACTTT.

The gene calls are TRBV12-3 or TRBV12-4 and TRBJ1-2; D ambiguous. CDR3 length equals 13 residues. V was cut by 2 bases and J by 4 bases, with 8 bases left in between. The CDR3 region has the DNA TGTGCCAGCAGTTTAAACAGCCTCTATGGCTACACCTTC. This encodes CASSLNSLYGYTF.

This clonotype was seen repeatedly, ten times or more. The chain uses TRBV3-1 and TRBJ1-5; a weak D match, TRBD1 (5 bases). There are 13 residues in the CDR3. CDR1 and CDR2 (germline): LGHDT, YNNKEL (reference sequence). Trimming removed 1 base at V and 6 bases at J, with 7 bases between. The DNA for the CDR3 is TGTGCCAGCAGCCAAGGGCAGGGTCAGCCCCAGCATTTT. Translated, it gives CASSQGQGQPQHF.

This CDR3 is CASSSGRAPAVNTQYF. For the CDR3, the DNA is TGTGCCAGCAGTTCCGGACGAGCGCCGGCAGTAAATACGCAGTATTTT. V gene TRBV27 combines with J gene TRBJ2-3; D not resolved. The V gene lost 4 bases and the J gene lost 7 bases, with 21 bases spanning the gap. This CDR3 is 16 amino acids long. Germline V CDR1 and CDR2: MNHEY, SMNVEV (reference sequence).

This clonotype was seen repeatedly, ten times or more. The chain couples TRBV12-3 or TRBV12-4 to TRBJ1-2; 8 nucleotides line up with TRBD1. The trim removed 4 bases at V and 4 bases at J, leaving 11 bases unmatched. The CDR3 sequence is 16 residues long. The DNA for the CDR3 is TGTGCCAGCAGTTCCTACCCAGGGGGCGCGAGCTATGGCTACACCTTC. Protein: CASSSYPGGASYGYTF.

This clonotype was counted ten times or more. The CDR3 is CASSLPSETQYF. Here the CDR3 DNA reads TGTGCCAGCAGCTTACCCTCCGAGACCCAGTACTTC. The chain links TRBV7-2 to TRBJ2-5; D is undetermined. The germline V and J ends were trimmed by 2 bases and 5 bases, with 6 bases remaining between them. Germline CDR1 reads SGHTA; CDR2 reads FQGNSA. The CDR3 consists of 12 residues.

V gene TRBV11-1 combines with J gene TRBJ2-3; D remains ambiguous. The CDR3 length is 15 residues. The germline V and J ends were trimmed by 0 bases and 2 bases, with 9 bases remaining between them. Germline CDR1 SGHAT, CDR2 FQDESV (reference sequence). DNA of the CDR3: TGTGCCAGCAGCTTAGCGTGGGGATCCACAGATACGCAGTATTTT. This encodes CASSLAWGSTDTQYF.

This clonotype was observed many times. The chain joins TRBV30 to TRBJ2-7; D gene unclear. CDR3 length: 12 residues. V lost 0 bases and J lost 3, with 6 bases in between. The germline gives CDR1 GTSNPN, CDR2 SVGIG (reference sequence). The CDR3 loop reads CAWSVHRYEQYF. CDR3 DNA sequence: TGTGCCTGGAGTGTACATCGCTACGAGCAGTACTTC.

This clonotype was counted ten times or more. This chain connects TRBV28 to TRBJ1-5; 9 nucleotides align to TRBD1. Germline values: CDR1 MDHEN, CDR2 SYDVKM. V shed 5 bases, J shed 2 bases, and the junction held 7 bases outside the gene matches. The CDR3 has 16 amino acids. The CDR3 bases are TGTGCCAGCAGTGATCGGACAGGGGAGGGCAATCAGCCCCAGCATTTT. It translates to CASSDRTGEGNQPQHF. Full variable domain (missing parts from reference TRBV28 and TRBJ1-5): DVKVTQSSRYLVKRTGEKVFLECVQDMDHENMFWYRQDPGLGLRLIYFSYDVKMKEKGDIPEGYSVSREKKERFSLILESASTNQTSMYLCASSDRTGEGNQPQHFGDGTRLSIL.

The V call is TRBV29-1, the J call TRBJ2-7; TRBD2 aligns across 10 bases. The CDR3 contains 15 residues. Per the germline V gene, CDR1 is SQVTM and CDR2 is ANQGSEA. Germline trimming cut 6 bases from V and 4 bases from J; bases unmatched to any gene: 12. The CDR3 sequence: CSVTSSGRAKYEQYF. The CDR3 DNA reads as TGCAGCGTCACATCGAGCGGGAGGGCCAAGTACGAGCAGTACTTC.

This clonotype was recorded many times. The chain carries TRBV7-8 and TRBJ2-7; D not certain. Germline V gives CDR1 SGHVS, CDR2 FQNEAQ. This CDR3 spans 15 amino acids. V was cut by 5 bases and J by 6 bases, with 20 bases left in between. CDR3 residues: CASSLRASAPLEQYF. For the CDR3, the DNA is TGTGCCAGCAGCCTCCGGGCCTCAGCCCCTCTCGAGCAGTACTTC.

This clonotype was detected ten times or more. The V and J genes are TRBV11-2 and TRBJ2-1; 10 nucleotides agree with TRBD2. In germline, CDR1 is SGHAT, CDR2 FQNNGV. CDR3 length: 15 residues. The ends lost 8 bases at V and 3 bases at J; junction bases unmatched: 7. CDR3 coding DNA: TGTGCCAGCCGCATGGGGACTAGCGACTACAATGAGCAGTTCTTC. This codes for CASRMGTSDYNEQFF.

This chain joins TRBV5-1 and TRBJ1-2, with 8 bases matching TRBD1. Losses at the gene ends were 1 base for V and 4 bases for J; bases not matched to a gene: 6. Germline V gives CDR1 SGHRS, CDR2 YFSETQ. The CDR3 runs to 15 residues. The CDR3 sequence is CASSLNSGGVYGYTF. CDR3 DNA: TGCGCCAGCAGCTTGAATTCAGGGGGCGTCTATGGCTACACCTTC.

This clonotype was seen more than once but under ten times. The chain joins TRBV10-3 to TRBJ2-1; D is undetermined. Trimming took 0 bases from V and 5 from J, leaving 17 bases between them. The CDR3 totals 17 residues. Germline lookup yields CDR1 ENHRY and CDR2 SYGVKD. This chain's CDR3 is CAISESSSIPYNNEQFF. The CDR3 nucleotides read TGTGCCATCAGTGAGTCTTCGAGTATCCCTTACAACAATGAGCAGTTCTTC.

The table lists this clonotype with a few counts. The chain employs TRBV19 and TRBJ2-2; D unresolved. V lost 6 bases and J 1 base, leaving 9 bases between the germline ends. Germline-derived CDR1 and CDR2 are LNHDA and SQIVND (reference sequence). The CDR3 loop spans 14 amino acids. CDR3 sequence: CASSRLGNTGELFF. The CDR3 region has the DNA TGTGCCAGTAGCCGACTGGGGAACACCGGGGAGCTGTTTTTT.

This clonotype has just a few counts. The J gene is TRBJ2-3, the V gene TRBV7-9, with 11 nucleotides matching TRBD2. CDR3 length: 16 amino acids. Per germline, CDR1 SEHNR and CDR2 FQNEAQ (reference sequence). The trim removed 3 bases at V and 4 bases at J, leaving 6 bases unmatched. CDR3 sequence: CASSFYSGRASDTQYF. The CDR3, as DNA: TGTGCCAGCAGCTTTTATAGCGGGAGGGCCTCAGATACGCAGTATTTT.

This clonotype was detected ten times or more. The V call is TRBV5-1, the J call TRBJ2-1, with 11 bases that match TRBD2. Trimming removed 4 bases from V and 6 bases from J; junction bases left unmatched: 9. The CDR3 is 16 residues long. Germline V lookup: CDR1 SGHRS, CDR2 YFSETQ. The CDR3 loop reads CASSPPSGRIGNEQFF. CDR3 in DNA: TGCGCCAGCAGCCCACCTAGCGGGAGGATAGGCAATGAGCAGTTCTTC. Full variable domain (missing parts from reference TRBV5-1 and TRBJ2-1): KAGVTQTPRYLIKTRGQQVTLSCSPISGHRSVSWYQQTPGQGLQFLFEYFSETQRNKGNFPGRFSGRQFSNSRSEMNVSTLELGDSALYLCASSPPSGRIGNEQFFGPGTRLTVL.

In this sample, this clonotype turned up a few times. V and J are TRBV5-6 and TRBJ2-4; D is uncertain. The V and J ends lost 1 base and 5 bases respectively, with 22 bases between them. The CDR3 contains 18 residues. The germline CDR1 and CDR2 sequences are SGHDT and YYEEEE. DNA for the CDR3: TGTGCCAGCAGCTTGTCATCCACTGGGTCCCTTCCACAAAACATTCAGTACTTC. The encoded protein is CASSLSSTGSLPQNIQYF.

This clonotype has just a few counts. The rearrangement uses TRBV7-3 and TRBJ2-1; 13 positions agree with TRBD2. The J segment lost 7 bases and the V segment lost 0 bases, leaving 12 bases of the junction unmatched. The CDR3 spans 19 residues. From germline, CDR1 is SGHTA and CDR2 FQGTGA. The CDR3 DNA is TGTGCCAGCAGCTTAACGGGACCGGGGACTAGCGGGATCGGGAATGAGCAGTTCTTC. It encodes CASSLTGPGTSGIGNEQFF.

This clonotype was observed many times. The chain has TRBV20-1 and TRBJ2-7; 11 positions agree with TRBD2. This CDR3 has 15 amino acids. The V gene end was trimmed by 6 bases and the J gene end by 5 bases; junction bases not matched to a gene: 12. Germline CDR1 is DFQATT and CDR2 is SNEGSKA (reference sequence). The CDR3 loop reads CSAVGSSGRYDEQYF. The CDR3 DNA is TGCAGTGCAGTGGGGTCTAGCGGGAGGTACGACGAGCAGTACTTC.

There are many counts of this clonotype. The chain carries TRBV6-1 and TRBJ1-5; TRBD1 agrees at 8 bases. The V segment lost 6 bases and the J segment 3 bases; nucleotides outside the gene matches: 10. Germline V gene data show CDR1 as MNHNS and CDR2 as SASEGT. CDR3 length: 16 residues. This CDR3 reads CASRGLRGQANQPQHF. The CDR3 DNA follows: TGTGCCAGCAGGGGACTCAGGGGGCAGGCCAATCAGCCCCAGCATTTT.

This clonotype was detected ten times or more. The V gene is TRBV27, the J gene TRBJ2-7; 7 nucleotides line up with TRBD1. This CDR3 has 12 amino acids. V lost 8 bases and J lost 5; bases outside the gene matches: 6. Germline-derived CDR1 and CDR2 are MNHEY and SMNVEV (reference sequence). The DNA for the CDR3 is TGTGCCAGCGCCCGACAGGGTCACGAGCAGTACTTC. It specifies CASARQGHEQYF.

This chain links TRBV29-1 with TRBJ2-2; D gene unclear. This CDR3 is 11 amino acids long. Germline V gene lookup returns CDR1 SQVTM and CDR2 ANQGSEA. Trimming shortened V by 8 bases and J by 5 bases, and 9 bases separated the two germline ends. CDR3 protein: CSFRDTGELFF. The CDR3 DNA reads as TGCAGCTTCCGTGATACCGGGGAGCTGTTTTTT.